This TCR beta chain is drawn from a study of monozygotic twins with inflammatory bowel disease. No DNA is given; TCRdb re-called the 5' RACE reads and lists each CDR3 protein once. There are 400,000 or so distinct CDR3 sequences in the sample, with 2.4% held by the top ten. Germline-derived CDR1 and CDR2 are WSHSY and SAAADI. CDR3 length: 15 amino acids. The gene calls are TRBV10-2 and TRBJ2-4; TCRdb's D call of TRBD1 is untestable without DNA. This sequence originates from a human donor with ulcerative colitis or Crohn's disease, or a healthy co-twin of an affected twin (not recorded which). Sequenced material: blood. The CDR3 spells CASSAQNQGANIQYF.